The clone carrying this TCR beta chain was recorded only once. Clones were read by immunoSEQ multiplex PCR, and TCRdb kept only the in-frame ones, dropping some. The table includes fewer than 3 million clones, under 95% detected once. The CDR3 spans 15 residues. The germline V and J ends were trimmed by 1 base and 9 bases, with 13 bases remaining between them. Germline V CDR1 and CDR2: LGHNA, YSLEER. The sample is drawn from a study of shared clonotypes between healthy human individuals. The chain uses TRBV4-3 and TRBJ1-6; weak D call: TRBD1 (6 bases). The TCR comes from a man aged 18 to 29 in good health. Some clones in this sample may be carry-over from other donors' samples. Input material: naive CD4+ T cells from PBMCs. The subset is: CD45RA+ positively selected. The chain's CDR3 is CASSQVPGQASPLHF. As DNA, the CDR3 is TGCGCCAGCAGCCAAGTCCCGGGACAAGCTTCACCCCTCCACTTT.